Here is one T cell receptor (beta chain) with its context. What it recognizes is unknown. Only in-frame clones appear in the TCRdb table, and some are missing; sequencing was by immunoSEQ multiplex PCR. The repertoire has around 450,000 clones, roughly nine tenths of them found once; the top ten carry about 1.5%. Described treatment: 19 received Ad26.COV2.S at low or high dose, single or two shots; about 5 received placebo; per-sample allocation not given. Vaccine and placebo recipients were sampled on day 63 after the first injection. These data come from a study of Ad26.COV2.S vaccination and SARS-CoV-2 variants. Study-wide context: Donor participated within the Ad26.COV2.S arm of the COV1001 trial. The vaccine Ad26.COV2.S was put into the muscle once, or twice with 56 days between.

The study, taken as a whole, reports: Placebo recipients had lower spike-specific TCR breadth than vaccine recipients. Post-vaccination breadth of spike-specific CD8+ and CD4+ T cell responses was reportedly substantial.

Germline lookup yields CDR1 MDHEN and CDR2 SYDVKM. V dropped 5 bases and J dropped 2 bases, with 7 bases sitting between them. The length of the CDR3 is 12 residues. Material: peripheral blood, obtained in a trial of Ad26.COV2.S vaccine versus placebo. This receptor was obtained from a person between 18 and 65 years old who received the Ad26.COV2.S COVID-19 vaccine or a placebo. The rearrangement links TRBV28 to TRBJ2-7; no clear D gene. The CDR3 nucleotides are TGTGCCAGCAGTAACCCCACCTACGAGCAGTACTTC. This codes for CASSNPTYEQYF.